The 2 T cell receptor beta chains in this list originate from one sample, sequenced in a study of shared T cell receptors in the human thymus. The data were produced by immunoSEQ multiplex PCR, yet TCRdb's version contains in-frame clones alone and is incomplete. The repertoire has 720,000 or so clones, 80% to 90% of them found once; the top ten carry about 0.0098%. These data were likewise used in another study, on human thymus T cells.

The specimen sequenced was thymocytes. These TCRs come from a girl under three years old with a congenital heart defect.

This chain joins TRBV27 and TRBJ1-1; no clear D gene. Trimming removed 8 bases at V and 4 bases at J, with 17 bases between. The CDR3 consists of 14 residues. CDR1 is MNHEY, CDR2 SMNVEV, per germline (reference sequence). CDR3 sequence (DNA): TGTGCCAGCTTCGCGCTCAGAGGGTCCACTGAAGCTTTCTTT. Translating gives CASFALRGSTEAFF.

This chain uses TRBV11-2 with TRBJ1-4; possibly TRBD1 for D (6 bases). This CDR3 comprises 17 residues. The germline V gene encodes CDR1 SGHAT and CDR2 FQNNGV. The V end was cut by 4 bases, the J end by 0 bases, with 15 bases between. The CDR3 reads CASSSKPQGPTNEKLFF. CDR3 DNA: TGTGCCAGCAGCTCAAAGCCACAGGGTCCAACTAATGAAAAACTGTTTTTT.